These T cell receptor beta chains were read from a single sample in a study of graft-versus-host responses after intestinal transplantation. Using immunoSEQ multiplex PCR, the repertoire was profiled, and TCRdb retains in-frame clones only, with some absent. The sample yields about 15,000 clones, 38% seen once. Material: alloreactive CD8+ T cells from a mixed lymphocyte reaction culture, obtained before intestinal transplant. The receptors shown here come from a human patient who received an intestinal transplant. CDR3s include the opening cysteine and the closing phenylalanine or tryptophan. The D gene is left open where the match is weak. Clone size is not always given. Where it is, it says once, few, many or a class for expanded clones.

j_call v_call d_call clone_size cdr3_nt cdr3_aa
TRBJ1-3 TRBV6-5 - medium-sized TGTGCCAGCAGAATAAAACGACCCGGAAACACCATATATTTT CASRIKRPGNTIYF
TRBJ2-2 TRBV2 - - TGTGCCAGCCCCCTCCGTAGCACCGGGGAGCTGTTTTTT CASPLRSTGELFF
TRBJ2-1 TRBV4-2 TRBD2 few TGTGCCAGCAGCCAAGATAGGGGACTAGCGGGAGTCTACAATGAGCAGTTCTTC CASSQDRGLAGVYNEQFF
TRBJ1-5 TRBV5-6 TRBD1 - TGTGCCAGCAGCTTTTCCAGGGGGCTGGGCAATCAGCCCCAGCATTTT CASSFSRGLGNQPQHF
TRBJ2-7 TRBV19 TRBD2 - TGTGCCAGTAGTACCTCCGGGACTAGCGTCTACGAGCAGTACTTC CASSTSGTSVYEQYF
TRBJ1-5 TRBV5-5 - few TGTGCCAGCAGCTTGTACGGGGTGTACCAGCCCCAGCATTTT CASSLYGVYQPQHF
TRBJ2-1 TRBV6-5 TRBD2 few TGTGCCACGCGACTAGCGGGAGGTTTAAATGAGCAGTTCTTC CATRLAGGLNEQFF
TRBJ2-7 TRBV5-4 TRBD2 - TGCGCCAGCAGCCAAGAGACCCCTGGGACTAGCGGGAGCTACGAGCAGTACTTC CASSQETPGTSGSYEQYF
TRBJ1-2 TRBV5-8 TRBD1 - TGTGCCAGCAGTTGGCCTCACAAGGGGGCCTATGGCTACACCTTC CASSWPHKGAYGYTF
TRBJ2-5 TRBV11-2 TRBD2 - TGTGCCAGCAGCTTCCAAACTAGCGGGAGAGGCGCTGAAGAGACCCAGTACTTC CASSFQTSGRGAEETQYF
TRBJ2-7 TRBV25-1 TRBD2 few TGTGCCATCAAACTGACTAGCTGGAGGTCTTACGAGCAGTACTTC CAIKLTSWRSYEQYF
TRBJ1-2 TRBV5-1 - - TGCGCCAGCAGCTTATTCCCCGGGGGGGGTGACTATGGCTACACCTTC CASSLFPGGGDYGYTF
TRBJ2-5 TRBV6-5 - few TGTGCCAGCAGTTACGGCCTCCCGGGGTACCAAGAGACCCAGTACTTC CASSYGLPGYQETQYF
TRBJ1-1 TRBV25-1 - few TGTGCCAGCAGTGCTGGGGGATGGAACACTGAAGCTTTCTTT CASSAGGWNTEAFF
TRBJ2-7 TRBV13 - medium-sized TGTGCCAGCAGCTCCGCCGGGTCCTACGAGCAGTACTTC CASSSAGSYEQYF